The source of this TCR beta chain is a study of OX40 agonist ivuxolimab in advanced cancers. Study at large: The dose-escalation group included hepatocellular carcinoma, melanoma, renal cell carcinoma and head and neck cancer.

Any history of autoimmune disease or systemic immunosuppression disqualified patients. The CDR3 covers 15 residues. Germline V gives CDR1 MNHEY, CDR2 SVGAGI. Trimming removed 0 bases at V and 3 bases at J, with 12 bases between. Only in-frame clones appear in the TCRdb table, and some are missing; sequencing was by immunoSEQ multiplex PCR. Of about 19,000 clones listed, around 90% are singletons. The clonotype originates from an adult with an advanced solid tumor such as melanoma, head and neck, liver or kidney cancer. V gene TRBV6-5 combines with J gene TRBJ2-7, with D unresolved. The source material was CD4+ or CD8+ T cells sorted from blood, sampled in a trial of the OX40 agonist ivuxolimab. CDR3 loop: CASSYSVASGYEQYF. In DNA form, the CDR3 reads TGTGCCAGCAGTTACTCGGTAGCCTCAGGCTACGAGCAGTACTTC.